A selection of T cell receptor beta chains follows, all from one sample in a study of T cells in Graves' hyperthyroidism and ophthalmopathy. TCRdb reprocessed the multiplex PCR reads with MiXCR, giving one entry per CDR3 protein. The data contain roughly 550,000 distinct CDR3 sequences, about 16% of them seen just once; the ten biggest clones take up 25% to 35%. What was sequenced was blood. The receptors shown here come from a woman in her twenties or thirties with Graves' ophthalmopathy. Both conserved end residues are part of each CDR3. The D gene is left open where the match is weak. Expanded clones are given a class, and other clones once, few, many or no size at all.

d_call j_call v_call clone_size cdr3_nt cdr3_aa
. TRBJ2-1 TRBV12-3/TRBV12-4 . TGTGCCAGCAGTTTAGGCCAATCCATCAATGAGCAGTTCTTC CASSLGQSINEQFF
TRBD1 TRBJ2-7 TRBV20-1 many TGCAGTGCCAAGGGGGCAGAGAAGGGCTACGAGCAGTACTTC CSAKGAEKGYEQYF
TRBD1 TRBJ2-7 TRBV9 . TGTGCCAGCAGTGCCCGGGACAGTGTCTACGAGCAGTACTTC CASSARDSVYEQYF
. TRBJ2-7 TRBV6-2/TRBV6-3 few TGTGCCAGCGCGGATCCCAATAGCTCCTACGAGCAGTACTTC CASADPNSSYEQYF
TRBD2 TRBJ2-3 TRBV4-3 . TGCGCCAGCAGCCAAGTGGGGCTTTTGGGACTAGCGAGCACAGATACGCAGTATTTT CASSQVGLLGLASTDTQYF
. TRBJ2-5 TRBV6-2/TRBV6-3 many TGTGCCAGCAGTTATTCGTGGAAGGGAGAGACCCAGTACTTC CASSYSWKGETQYF
. TRBJ2-7 TRBV5-1 once TGCGCCAGCAGCTTAGCACCGGGATCCCTCGAGCAGTACTTC CASSLAPGSLEQYF
. TRBJ2-7 TRBV12-3/TRBV12-4 few TGTGCCAGCAGTTTTCACGGACCCTACGAGCAGTACTTC CASSFHGPYEQYF
. TRBJ1-1 TRBV29-1 many TGCAGCGTTGAAGAAGGTTGGAACACTGAAGCTTTCTTT CSVEEGWNTEAFF
TRBD1 TRBJ1-1 TRBV5-1 many TGCGCCAGCAGCTTGGAGGGGACAGTAGGGACTGAAGCTTTCTTT CASSLEGTVGTEAFF
. TRBJ2-7 TRBV29-1 . TGCAGCGTTGGGGCCGGGACGGGGAGCTCCTACGAGCAGTACTTC CSVGAGTGSSYEQYF
. TRBJ2-6 TRBV7-3 . TGTGCCAGCAGCTTAAGGGGTGTTGCAGGAGCTGGGGCCAACGTCCTGACTTTC CASSLRGVAGAGANVLTF
TRBD1 TRBJ2-5 TRBV7-9 many TGTGCCAGCAGCATCGGGACAGGGAGAGAGACCCAGTACTTC CASSIGTGRETQYF
. TRBJ1-1 TRBV29-1 many TGCAGCGTTGACCGGGAGGGGACTGAAGCTTTCTTT CSVDREGTEAFF
TRBD1 TRBJ2-7 TRBV13 . TGTGCCAGCGGCTTAGGGCAGGGGGCCTACGAGCAGTACTTC CASGLGQGAYEQYF
. TRBJ1-6 TRBV5-1 many TGCGCCAGCACCTGGACTGACTCCTATAATTCACCCCTCCACTTT CASTWTDSYNSPLHF
. TRBJ2-7 TRBV28 many TGTGCCAGCACTCAAGCCGGGACAAGCTCCTACGAGCAGTACTTC CASTQAGTSSYEQYF
TRBD2 TRBJ2-5 TRBV6-1 many TGTGCCAGCTCCATTGGGCCACTAGCGGGGGAGACCCAGTACTTC CASSIGPLAGETQYF
. TRBJ1-4 TRBV7-2 . TGTGCCAGCAGCTTAAGGTCAGGGGAAGAAAAACTGTTTTTT CASSLRSGEEKLFF
. TRBJ2-7 TRBV12-3/TRBV12-4 few TGTGCCAGCACCGTCGGATGGAAATACGAGCAGTACTTC CASTVGWKYEQYF
. TRBJ2-1 TRBV19 . TGTGCCAGTAGTATAGGTATCAATGAGCAGTTCTTC CASSIGINEQFF
. TRBJ2-3 TRBV20-1 . TGCAGTGCTAGAGAGAGTCGTCTGGCTCGCACAGATACGCAGTATTTT CSARESRLARTDTQYF
TRBD2 TRBJ2-7 TRBV29-1 . TGCAGCGTTGAACTAGCGGGGCGAAGCTCCTACGAGCAGTACTTC CSVELAGRSSYEQYF
TRBD1 TRBJ2-7 TRBV7-3 many TGTGCCAGCAGCCGGACAGGGGGCAACTACGAGCAGTACTTC CASSRTGGNYEQYF
TRBD2 TRBJ2-3 TRBV20-1 many TGCAGTGCCTCGACCGGACTAGCGGCTAGCACAGATACGCAGTATTTT CSASTGLAASTDTQYF
TRBD2 TRBJ2-1 TRBV3-1 many TGTGCCAGCAGCCGTCCAAGCGGGAGGGCCTACAATGAGCAGTTCTTC CASSRPSGRAYNEQFF
. TRBJ1-2 TRBV6-1 . TGTGCCAGCAGTGCCCAGGGCGGCTACACCTTC CASSAQGGYTF
. TRBJ2-7 TRBV7-2 many TGTGCCAGCAGCCTCCCGGACGAGCCCTACGAGCAGTACTTC CASSLPDEPYEQYF
TRBD1 TRBJ2-5 TRBV20-1 many TGCAGTGCTACCGGACAGGGGCCGGAGACCCAGTACTTC CSATGQGPETQYF